The 14 T cell receptor beta chains presented below share a single source sample, sequenced in a study of cytomegalovirus exposure and HLA in healthy donors. The PCR was carried out with 60 Vbeta primers and 13 Jbeta primers. TCRdb's copy holds only in-frame clones and misses some; the assay was immunoSEQ multiplex PCR. Here the sample spans around 130,000 clones, approximately 76% being singletons. Sequencing input: PBMCs. Every receptor here comes from a man between 35 and 55 years old in good health and CMV-seronegative.

The chain recombines TRBV5-8 with TRBJ2-7; 15 bases align to TRBD2. Germline trimming cut 4 bases from V and 5 bases from J; bases unmatched to any gene: 4. The germline gives CDR1 SGHTS, CDR2 YDEGEE. The CDR3 consists of 15 residues. For the CDR3, the DNA is TGTGCCAGCAGCAAGGGACTAGCGGGAGGTGACGAGCAGTACTTC. Protein: CASSKGLAGGDEQYF.

This clone was seen a handful of times. This chain joins TRBV10-3 and TRBJ1-2, with D tentatively TRBD1 (5 bases). Germline CDR1 reads ENHRY; CDR2 reads SYGVKD. V was cut by 0 bases and J by 8 bases, with 22 bases left in between. There are 17 residues in the CDR3. The CDR3 DNA is TGTGCCATCAGTGAGTCTAGGGGTGGGATTGGTTCTGGAGGCTACACCTTC. Amino acids: CAISESRGGIGSGGYTF.

This clone appeared a few times. The chain has TRBV7-9 and TRBJ1-4, with 7 bases lining up with TRBD1. V dropped 5 bases and J dropped 7; count of bases not matched to a gene: 7. Per germline, CDR1 SEHNR and CDR2 FQNEAQ (reference sequence). The CDR3 runs 14 residues. The CDR3 sequence is CASSPTGSGEKLFF. The CDR3 coding sequence is TGTGCCAGCAGCCCGACAGGGTCGGGTGAAAAACTGTTTTTT.

The chain couples TRBV6-1 to TRBJ2-7; D is unclear. Germline-derived CDR1 and CDR2 are MNHNS and SASEGT. V was trimmed by 7 bases and J by 3 bases, leaving 10 bases between them. The CDR3 totals 12 residues. The CDR3 DNA is TGTGCCAGCATGGGCAGGCACTACGAGCAGTACTTC. It encodes CASMGRHYEQYF.

This sequence joins TRBV19 and TRBJ2-7, with D possibly TRBD1 on 6 matching bases. CDR3 length equals 15 residues. Trimming cost V 1 base and J 2 bases, with 12 bases left between them. Germline CDR1 is LNHDA and CDR2 is SQIVND (reference sequence). The CDR3: CASSIVGGSAYEQYF. DNA for the CDR3: TGTGCCAGTAGTATAGTTGGGGGCAGTGCCTACGAGCAGTACTTC.

The CDR3 protein is CASRMTGVPDTQYF. The CDR3 DNA is TGTGCCAGCAGAATGACAGGGGTGCCAGATACGCAGTATTTT. The chain is built from TRBV2 and TRBJ2-3, with 8 bases aligning to TRBD1. The germline V gene encodes CDR1 SNHLY and CDR2 FYNNEI. CDR3 length: 14 amino acids. The V gene end was trimmed by 6 bases and the J gene end by 4 bases; junction bases not matched to a gene: 6.

This clone was detected once. The rearrangement joins TRBV6-6 to TRBJ2-7; 8 bases match TRBD1. The CDR3 contains 14 residues. Looked up from germline, CDR1 is MNHNY and CDR2 is SVGAGI (reference sequence). V gave up 2 bases and J gave up 6 bases; unmatched junction bases: 6. CDR3 amino acids: CASSYGDRPIEQYF. CDR3 DNA sequence: TGTGCCAGCAGTTACGGGGACAGGCCCATCGAGCAGTACTTC.

Turning to this clone: Germline and junction disagree at one end, which may indicate a read error. The genes are TRBV7-9 and TRBJ2-3; TRBD1 matches at 7 bases. This CDR3 spans 14 amino acids. CDR1 SEHNR and CDR2 FQNEAQ come from the germline V gene (reference sequence). The CDR3, as DNA: TGTTCCAGCAGCCGTCCCCAGGGGGCAGATACGCAGTATTTT. It encodes CSSSRPQGADTQYF.

The J gene is TRBJ2-1, the V gene TRBV11-2; no clear D. Trimming stripped 5 bases from V and 1 base from J, with 6 bases between. Germline assignment: CDR1 SGHAT and CDR2 FQNNGV. The CDR3 sequence is 13 residues long. The CDR3 loop reads CASSPPSYNEQFF. The DNA of the CDR3 is TGTGCCAGCAGCCCCCCATCCTACAATGAGCAGTTCTTC.

The table lists this clone with a few counts. The chain joins TRBV25-1 to TRBJ2-1, with a weak D call TRBD1 (6 bases). In germline, CDR1 is MGHDK, CDR2 SYGVNS. This CDR3 has 17 amino acids. V was trimmed by 1 base and J by 0 bases, leaving 13 bases between them. CDR3 region: CASSESPGDSSYNEQFF. CDR3 in DNA: TGTGCCAGCAGTGAATCTCCAGGGGATAGCTCCTACAATGAGCAGTTCTTC.

The chain uses TRBV7-2 and TRBJ2-7, with TRBD2 matching over 9 bases. This CDR3 comprises 15 residues. The V gene's germline CDR1 is SGHTA and CDR2 FQGNSA. Trimming removed 2 bases from V and 6 bases from J; junction bases left unmatched: 8. The CDR3 nucleotides are TGTGCCAGCAGCTTACTCCGCGGGGGGGCCGGCGAGCAGTACTTC. It yields the protein CASSLLRGGAGEQYF.

The chain links TRBV19 to TRBJ1-3, with 7 bases lining up with TRBD1. Trimming cost V 0 bases and J 3 bases; bases outside gene matches: 2. This CDR3 has 15 amino acids. CDR1 is LNHDA, CDR2 SQIVND, per germline (reference sequence). The CDR3 here is CASSIDGDSGNTIYF. The DNA for the CDR3 is TGTGCCAGTAGTATAGACGGGGACAGTGGAAACACCATATATTTT.

V usage is TRBV7-8 and J usage is TRBJ1-4, with D uncertain. Germline V CDR1 and CDR2: SGHVS, FQNEAQ. Trimming stripped 1 base from V and 5 bases from J, with 20 bases between. The CDR3 extends over 18 amino acids. The chain's CDR3 is CASSLDVRFFISNEKLFF. DNA for the CDR3: TGTGCCAGCAGCTTAGATGTCAGGTTTTTCATCTCGAATGAAAAACTGTTTTTT.

This chain connects TRBV6-1 to TRBJ2-3, with 14 bases fitting TRBD2. The germline CDR1 and CDR2 sequences are MNHNS and SASEGT. V shed 10 bases and J 6 bases; nucleotides not matched to a gene: 9. This CDR3 region has 15 residues. CDR3 bases: TGTGCCACCCACGGACTAGCGGGGGGAATGGATACGCAGTATTTT. The encoded protein is CATHGLAGGMDTQYF.